Presented here are 8 T cell receptor beta chains from one specimen sequenced in a study of OX40 agonist ivuxolimab in advanced cancers. Some clones are missing from TCRdb's copy, which holds only in-frame ones; the method was immunoSEQ multiplex PCR. The sample holds 60,000 to 70,000 clones; approximately 90% are singletons and the top ten take about 13%. The sequences come from CD4+ or CD8+ T cells sorted from blood, collected in a trial of the OX40 agonist ivuxolimab. The receptor set was obtained from an adult with an advanced solid tumor such as melanoma, head and neck, liver or kidney cancer.

The chain employs TRBV18 and TRBJ2-7; D gene unclear. Trimming took off 4 bases at V and 6 bases at J, with 16 bases between the two ends. Germline V gene sequence: CDR1 KGHSH, CDR2 LQKENI. CDR3 length: 14 amino acids. CDR3 in amino acids: CASSLGFWVGEQYF. In nucleotides, the CDR3 is TGTGCCAGCTCACTAGGTTTTTGGGTGGGCGAGCAGTACTTC. Full variable domain (remainder filled in from reference TRBV18 and TRBJ2-7): NAGVMQNPRHLVRRRGQEARLRCSPMKGHSHVYWYRQLPEEGLKFMVYLQKENIIDESGMPKERFSAEFPKEGPSILRIQQVVRGDSAAYFCASSLGFWVGEQYFGPGTRLTVT.

The rearrangement uses TRBV27 and TRBJ2-3; TRBD2 might be the D (7 bases). Germline CDR1 is MNHEY and CDR2 is SMNVEV (reference sequence). V shed 2 bases and J shed 2 bases, with 11 bases lying between them. This CDR3 comprises 15 residues. As DNA, the CDR3 is TGTGCCAGCAGTTTAGTCGGGGGGCACACAGATACGCAGTATTTT. Translating it yields CASSLVGGHTDTQYF.

This clone was detected once. This chain connects TRBV27 to TRBJ2-7; 7 positions agree with TRBD2. The CDR3 contains 13 residues. Germline trimming cut 8 bases from V and 0 bases from J; bases unmatched to any gene: 4. Germline CDR1 MNHEY, CDR2 SMNVEV (reference sequence). The CDR3 coding sequence is TGTGCCAGCGGGAGGGGCCCCTCCTACGAGCAGTACTTC. Its protein is CASGRGPSYEQYF.

This sequence joins TRBV5-1 and TRBJ2-1, with 7 nucleotides matching TRBD1. Germline V gene lookup returns CDR1 SGHRS and CDR2 YFSETQ. The V gene end was trimmed by 0 bases and the J gene end by 8 bases; junction bases not matched to a gene: 8. The CDR3 is 15 residues long. The CDR3 coding sequence is TGCGCCAGCAGCTTGGTGTCAGGGGGAACGTATGAGCAGTTCTTC. This gives the protein CASSLVSGGTYEQFF.

V usage is TRBV28 and J usage is TRBJ2-1, with 8 positions matching TRBD2. Unmatched junction bases numbered 9, after V lost 7 bases and J lost 4 bases. Germline values: CDR1 MDHEN, CDR2 SYDVKM. The CDR3 length is 15 residues. The DNA for the CDR3 is TGTGCCAGCACCGACAGCGGGAGAGGATACAATGAGCAGTTCTTC. Encoded protein: CASTDSGRGYNEQFF. Full variable domain (outside the CDR3, taken from reference TRBV28 and TRBJ2-1): DVKVTQSSRYLVKRTGEKVFLECVQDMDHENMFWYRQDPGLGLRLIYFSYDVKMKEKGDIPEGYSVSREKKERFSLILESASTNQTSMYLCASTDSGRGYNEQFFGPGTRLTVL.

This chain links TRBV5-1 with TRBJ2-7, with 7 bases lining up with TRBD1. The CDR3 loop spans 15 amino acids. Germline V CDR1 and CDR2: SGHRS, YFSETQ. Trimming removed 0 bases from V and 2 bases from J; junction bases left unmatched: 5. The CDR3 coding sequence is TGCGCCAGCAGCTTGGCCAGGCAGGGGGCCTACGAGCAGTACTTC. Its translation is CASSLARQGAYEQYF. The full variable domain, rest sourced from reference TRBV5-1 and TRBJ2-7, is KAGVTQTPRYLIKTRGQQVTLSCSPISGHRSVSWYQQTPGQGLQFLFEYFSETQRNKGNFPGRFSGRQFSNSRSEMNVSTLELGDSALYLCASSLARQGAYEQYFGPGTRLTVT.

CDR3 amino acids: CASGGGHTEAFF. The DNA of the CDR3 is TGCGCCAGCGGGGGAGGCCACACTGAAGCTTTCTTT. The chain carries TRBV10-2 and TRBJ1-1; D might be TRBD1 (5 bases). The CDR3 length is 12 residues. Germline lookup yields CDR1 WSHSY and CDR2 SAAADI. The ends were cut back, 8 bases at V and 3 bases at J, with 10 bases in the middle.

This clone came up once. The chain links TRBV27 to TRBJ2-7; D perhaps matches TRBD2 (5 bases). This CDR3 spans 13 amino acids. V lost 4 bases and J lost 2, with 9 bases in between. Germline CDR1 reads MNHEY; CDR2 reads SMNVEV (reference sequence). Here the CDR3 reads CASSSGNAYEQYF. CDR3 DNA sequence: TGTGCCAGCAGTTCCGGGAACGCCTACGAGCAGTACTTC.